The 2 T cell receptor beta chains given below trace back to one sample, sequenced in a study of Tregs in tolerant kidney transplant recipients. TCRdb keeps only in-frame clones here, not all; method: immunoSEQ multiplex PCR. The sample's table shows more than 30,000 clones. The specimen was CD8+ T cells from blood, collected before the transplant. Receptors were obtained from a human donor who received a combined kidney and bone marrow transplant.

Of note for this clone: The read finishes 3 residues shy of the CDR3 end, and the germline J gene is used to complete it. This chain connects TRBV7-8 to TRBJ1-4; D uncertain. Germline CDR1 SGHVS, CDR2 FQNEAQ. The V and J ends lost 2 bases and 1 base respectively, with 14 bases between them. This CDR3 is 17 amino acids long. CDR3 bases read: TGTGCCAGCAGCTTACCCTCCGGGGAAAAAACTAATGAAAAA. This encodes CASSLPSGEKTNEK. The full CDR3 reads CASSLPSGEKTNEKLFF.

The sequenced part of the CDR3 DNA is TGTGCCTGGAGTGTAGGCAGGGTTTACGAG. It encodes CAWSVGRVYE. From start to end, the CDR3 is CAWSVGRVYEQYF. J is TRBJ2-7 and V is TRBV30; possibly TRBD1 for D (5 bases). The CDR3 end falls 3 residues outside the read, so it is completed with the germline J gene. V was clipped by 0 bases and J by 4 bases, with 10 bases between them. Germline V lookup: CDR1 GTSNPN, CDR2 SVGIG (reference sequence). The CDR3 sequence is 13 residues long.